These 9 T cell receptor beta chains were all obtained from the same sample, sequenced in a study of CD8 T cells in Susac syndrome. An input of about 0.45 to 1 ug of RNA was subjected to reverse transcription using random hexamers. One entry per CDR3 protein, called by TCRdb with MiXCR from the immunoSEQ multiplex PCR reads. The profile shows some 200,000 distinct CDR3 sequences, almost 96% of them singletons. The sequencing sample was made of CD4+ T cells from PBMCs. Receptors originate from a human donor with Susac syndrome.

V usage is TRBV2 and J usage is TRBJ2-7; 8 bases map to TRBD1. The CDR3 runs to 13 residues. The V gene's germline CDR1 is SNHLY and CDR2 FYNNEI. After removal of 8 bases from V and 2 bases from J, the junction contained 5 bases not matched to a gene. CDR3: CASFTGQAYEQYF. The DNA for the CDR3 is TGTGCCAGCTTTACGGGACAGGCCTACGAGCAGTACTTC.

The rearrangement uses TRBV10-2 and TRBJ1-2; 7 bases map to TRBD1. Germline CDR1 is WSHSY and CDR2 is SAAADI. The CDR3 loop spans 16 amino acids. The junction had 9 bases not matched to a gene; V was cut back by 3 bases and J by 2 bases. The CDR3 DNA sequence: TGCGCCAGCAGTGAAGTAGGGGGCGCGTCGAACTATGGCTACACCTTC. Protein product: CASSEVGGASNYGYTF.

J is TRBJ2-5 and V is TRBV20-1; 8 nucleotides match TRBD2. The trim removed 2 bases at V and 2 bases at J, leaving 7 bases unmatched. The CDR3 runs to 15 residues. Germline CDR1 reads DFQATT; CDR2 reads SNEGSKA (reference sequence). The chain's CDR3 is CSARRQRGLQETQYF. The CDR3 DNA reads as TGCAGTGCTAGACGCCAGCGGGGGCTACAAGAGACCCAGTACTTC.

This chain joins TRBV20-1 and TRBJ2-1; no definite D call. CDR1 DFQATT and CDR2 SNEGSKA come from the germline V gene (reference sequence). Trimming removed 3 bases at V and 1 base at J, with 13 bases between. The CDR3 spans 15 residues. The CDR3 DNA reads TGCAGTGCTAGTTCGGTGACAAGATCCTACAATGAGCAGTTCTTC. Translated, it gives CSASSVTRSYNEQFF.

Here the CDR3 reads CASSRQGIPYEQYF. Here the CDR3 DNA reads TGTGCCAGCAGTAGGCAGGGGATCCCCTACGAGCAGTACTTC. The chain carries TRBV28 and TRBJ2-7, with D possibly matching TRBD1 (6 bases). The germline V and J ends were trimmed by 5 bases and 2 bases, with 13 bases remaining between them. The CDR3 loop spans 14 amino acids. Germline CDR1 and CDR2: MDHEN and SYDVKM.

Comment on this clonotype: An end of the junction does not agree with germline; a read error may underlie this. The chain carries TRBV7-2 and TRBJ1-1, with D uncertain. Per germline, CDR1 SGHTA and CDR2 FQGNSA. CDR3 length equals 13 residues. CDR3 sequence: CASSFSLNTEASF. CDR3 coding DNA: TGTGCCAGCAGCTTTAGTTTGAACACTGAAGCTTCCTTT.

The rearrangement links TRBV9 to TRBJ2-7, with TRBD2 as a possible D gene (7 bases). This CDR3 comprises 16 residues. The germline V gene encodes CDR1 SGDLS and CDR2 YYNGEE. The ends were cut back, 3 bases at V and 1 base at J, with 17 bases in the middle. The CDR3: CASSAGAGADSYEQYF. In DNA form, the CDR3 reads TGTGCCAGCAGCGCCGGGGCGGGGGCGGATTCCTACGAGCAGTACTTC.

This sequence joins TRBV14 and TRBJ2-7; D unresolved. CDR1 and CDR2 from the germline V gene are SGHDN and FVKESK. Trimming removed 3 bases at V and 0 bases at J, with 3 bases between. This CDR3 contains 12 residues. As DNA, the CDR3 is TGTGCCAGCAGCCAGAACTCCTACGAGCAGTACTTC. This codes for CASSQNSYEQYF.

The rearrangement links TRBV5-1 to TRBJ1-6; 9 bases match TRBD1. CDR3 length: 17 amino acids. CDR1 and CDR2 (germline): SGHRS, YFSETQ. The junction had 12 bases not matched to a gene; V was cut back by 4 bases and J by 7 bases. In nucleotides, the CDR3 is TGCGCCAGCAGCCCAGAACTACAGGGGGCGAAGAATTCACCCCTCCACTTT. Protein sequence: CASSPELQGAKNSPLHF.